The TCR beta chain described here comes from a study of blood T cell repertoires in COVID-19. Libraries were prepared by immunoSEQ multiplex PCR; TCRdb keeps only in-frame clonotypes and omits some of them. This sample carries about 480,000 clones, 89% of them seen once, and the ten largest clones take 0.7% to 1%. CDR3 length equals 15 residues. The ends lost 5 bases at V and 4 bases at J; junction bases unmatched: 9. CDR1 SGHNT and CDR2 YYREEE come from the germline V gene (reference sequence). This sequence joins TRBV5-4 and TRBJ2-3, with 8 bases lining up with TRBD2. This TCR was recovered from a man aged 18 to 35 with COVID-19, enrolled during active disease. Sequenced sample: peripheral blood. This CDR3 reads CASSYGTRTPDTQYF. CDR3 nucleotide sequence: TGTGCCAGCAGTTACGGGACTAGAACCCCAGATACGCAGTATTTT. Together with reference TRBV5-4 and TRBJ2-3, the CDR3 gives the full variable domain: ETGVTQSPTHLIKTRGQQVTLRCSSQSGHNTVSWYQQALGQGPQFIFQYYREEENGRGNFPPRFSGLQFPNYSSELNVNALELDDSALYLCASSYGTRTPDTQYFGPGTRLTVL.